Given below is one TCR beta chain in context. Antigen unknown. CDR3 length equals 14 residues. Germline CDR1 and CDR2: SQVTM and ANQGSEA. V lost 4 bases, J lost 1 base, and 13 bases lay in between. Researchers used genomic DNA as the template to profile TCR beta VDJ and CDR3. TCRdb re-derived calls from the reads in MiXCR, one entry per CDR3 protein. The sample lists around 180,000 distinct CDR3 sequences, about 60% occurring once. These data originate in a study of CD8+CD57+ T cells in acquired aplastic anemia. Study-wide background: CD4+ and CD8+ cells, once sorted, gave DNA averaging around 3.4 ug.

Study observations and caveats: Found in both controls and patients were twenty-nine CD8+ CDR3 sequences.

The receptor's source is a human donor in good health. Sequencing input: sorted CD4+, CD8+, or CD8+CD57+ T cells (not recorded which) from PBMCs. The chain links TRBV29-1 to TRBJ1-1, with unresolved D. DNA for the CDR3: TGCAGCGTTGGGGGTGGGGTGGAGAACACTGAAGCTTTCTTT. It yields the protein CSVGGGVENTEAFF.